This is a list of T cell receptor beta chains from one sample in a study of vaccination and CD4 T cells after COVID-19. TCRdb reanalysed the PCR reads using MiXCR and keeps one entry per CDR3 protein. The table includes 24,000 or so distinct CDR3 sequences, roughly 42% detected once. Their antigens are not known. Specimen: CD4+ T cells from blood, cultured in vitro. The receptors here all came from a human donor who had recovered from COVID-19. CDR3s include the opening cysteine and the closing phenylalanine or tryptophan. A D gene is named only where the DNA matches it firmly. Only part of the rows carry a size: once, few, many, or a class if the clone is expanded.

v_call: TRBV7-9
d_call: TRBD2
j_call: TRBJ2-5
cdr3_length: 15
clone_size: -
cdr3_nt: TGTGCCAGCAGCATACTAGCGGGGGGTTGGGAGACCCAGTACTTC
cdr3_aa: CASSILAGGWETQYF

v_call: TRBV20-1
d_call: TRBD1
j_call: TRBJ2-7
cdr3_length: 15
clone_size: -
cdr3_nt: TGCAGTGCTAAGCCGGGGACAGGGAGCTCCTACGAGCAGTACTTC
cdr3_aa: CSAKPGTGSSYEQYF

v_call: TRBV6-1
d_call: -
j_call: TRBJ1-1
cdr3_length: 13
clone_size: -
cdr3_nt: TGTGCCAGCAGTGAAGAAAGCGAAACTGAAGCTTTCTTT
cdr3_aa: CASSEESETEAFF

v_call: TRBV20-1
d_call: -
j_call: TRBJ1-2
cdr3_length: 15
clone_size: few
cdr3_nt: TGCAGTGTCCCCAACCCGACAGTAGCTAACTATGGCTACACCTTC
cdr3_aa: CSVPNPTVANYGYTF

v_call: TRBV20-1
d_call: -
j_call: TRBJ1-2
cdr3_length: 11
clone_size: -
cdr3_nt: TGCAGTGCTAGGGCAGACTATGGCTACACCTTC
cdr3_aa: CSARADYGYTF

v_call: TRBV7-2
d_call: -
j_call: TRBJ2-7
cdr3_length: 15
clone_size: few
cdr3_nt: TGTGCCAGCAGCCGCACCGGGACTGGGCCCTACGGGCAGTACTTC
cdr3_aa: CASSRTGTGPYGQYF

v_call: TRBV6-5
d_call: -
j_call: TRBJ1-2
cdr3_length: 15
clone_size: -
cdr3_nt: TGTGCCAGCAGTTATACAACCGGACCCCGGGATGGCTACACCTTC
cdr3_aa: CASSYTTGPRDGYTF

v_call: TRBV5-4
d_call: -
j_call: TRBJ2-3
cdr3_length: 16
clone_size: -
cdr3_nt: TGTGCCAGCAGCTTCGCGGGGGCTGGGGGCACAGATACGCAGTATTTT
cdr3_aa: CASSFAGAGGTDTQYF

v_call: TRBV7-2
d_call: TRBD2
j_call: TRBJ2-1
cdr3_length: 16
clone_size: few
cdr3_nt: TGTGCCAGCAGCTTACTCAATCCTTGGCGGGGGGGAGAGCAGTTCTTC
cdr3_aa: CASSLLNPWRGGEQFF

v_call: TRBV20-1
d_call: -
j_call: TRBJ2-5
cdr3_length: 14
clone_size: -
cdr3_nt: TGCAGTGCTAGTCCCCAGGTAAACGTAGAGACCCAGTACTTC
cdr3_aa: CSASPQVNVETQYF

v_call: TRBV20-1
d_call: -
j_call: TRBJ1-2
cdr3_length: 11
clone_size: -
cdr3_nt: TGCAGTGCTACAGACCGCTATGGCTACACCTTC
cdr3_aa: CSATDRYGYTF

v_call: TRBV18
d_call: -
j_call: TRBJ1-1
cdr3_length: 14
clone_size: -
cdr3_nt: TGTGCCAGCTCACCCCAGGGGTCTAGCACTGAAGCTTTCTTT
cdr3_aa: CASSPQGSSTEAFF

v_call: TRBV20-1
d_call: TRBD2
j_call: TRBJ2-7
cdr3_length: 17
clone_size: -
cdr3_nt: TGCAGTGCTAGAGACACGACTAGCGGGAGAGCTGAGGGCGAGCAGTACTTC
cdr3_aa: CSARDTTSGRAEGEQYF

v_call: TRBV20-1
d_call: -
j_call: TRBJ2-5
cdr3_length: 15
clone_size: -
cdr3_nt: TGCAGTGCTAGAGACGGGAACAGGGTACAAGAGACCCAGTACTTC
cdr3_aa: CSARDGNRVQETQYF

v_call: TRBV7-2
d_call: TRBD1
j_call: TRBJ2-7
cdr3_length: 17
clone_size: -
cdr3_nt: TGTGCCAGCAGCTTAGAAAGAGGGGGCCCGAGCTCCTACGAGCAGTACTTC
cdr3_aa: CASSLERGGPSSYEQYF

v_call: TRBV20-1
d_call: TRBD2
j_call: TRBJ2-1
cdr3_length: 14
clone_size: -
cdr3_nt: TGCAGTGCTAGCCCCCTAGCGGAACACAATGAGCAGTTCTTC
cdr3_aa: CSASPLAEHNEQFF

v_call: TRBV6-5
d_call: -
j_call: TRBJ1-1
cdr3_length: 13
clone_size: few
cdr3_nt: TGTGCCAGCAGTTACGTGGGGTGGGGTGAAGCTTTCTTT
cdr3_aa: CASSYVGWGEAFF

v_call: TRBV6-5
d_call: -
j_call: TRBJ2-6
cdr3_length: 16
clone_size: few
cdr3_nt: TGTGCCAGCAGTTACTCGATGGGAACTGGGGCCAACGTCCTGACTTTC
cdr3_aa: CASSYSMGTGANVLTF

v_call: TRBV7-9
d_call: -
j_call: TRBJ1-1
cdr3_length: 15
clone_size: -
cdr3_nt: TGTGCCAGCAGCTTCCGGACGGCCTTAGGCACTGAAGCTTTCTTT
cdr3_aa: CASSFRTALGTEAFF

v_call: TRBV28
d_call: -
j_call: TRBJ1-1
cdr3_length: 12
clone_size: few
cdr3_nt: TGTGCCAGCATCCAGGGCGGCACTGAAGCTTTCTTT
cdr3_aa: CASIQGGTEAFF

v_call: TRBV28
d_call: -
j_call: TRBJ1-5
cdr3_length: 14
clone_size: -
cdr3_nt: TGTGCCAGCAGTTCAGTCTATAGCAATCAGCCCCAGCATTTT
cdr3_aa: CASSSVYSNQPQHF

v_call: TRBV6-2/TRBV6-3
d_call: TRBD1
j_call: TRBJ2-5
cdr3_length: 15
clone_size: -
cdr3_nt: TGTGCCAGCAGAGGACAGGGATCGGTCCGCGAGACCCAGTACTTC
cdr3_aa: CASRGQGSVRETQYF

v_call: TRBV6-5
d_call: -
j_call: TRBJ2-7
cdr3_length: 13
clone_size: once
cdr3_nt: TGTGCCAGCAGTTACGCGGACAGCTACGAGCAGTACTTC
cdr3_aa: CASSYADSYEQYF

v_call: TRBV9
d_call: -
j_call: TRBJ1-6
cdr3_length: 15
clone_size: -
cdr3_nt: TGTGCCAGCAGCGCGGGTGGCGCCGTAAATTCACCCCTCCACTTT
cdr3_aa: CASSAGGAVNSPLHF

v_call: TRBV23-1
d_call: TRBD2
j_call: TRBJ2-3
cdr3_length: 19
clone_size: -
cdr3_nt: TGCGCCAGCAGTCAATCCGAACTAGCGGGAGGGGCTTGGGCAGATACGCAGTATTTT
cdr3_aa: CASSQSELAGGAWADTQYF

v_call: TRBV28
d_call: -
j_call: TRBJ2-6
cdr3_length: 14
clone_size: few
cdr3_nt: TGTGCCAGCACCACTACTGCTGGGGCCAACGTCCTGACTTTC
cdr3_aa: CASTTTAGANVLTF

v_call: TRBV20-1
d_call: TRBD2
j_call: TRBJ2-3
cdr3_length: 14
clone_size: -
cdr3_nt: TGCAGTGCTAGATCAATAGCGGGAGGAGATACGCAGTATTTT
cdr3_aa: CSARSIAGGDTQYF

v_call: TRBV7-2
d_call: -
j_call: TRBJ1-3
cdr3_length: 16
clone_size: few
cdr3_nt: TGTGCCAGCAGCCCGACTTTACAGGGAGCTGGAAACACCATATATTTT
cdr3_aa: CASSPTLQGAGNTIYF

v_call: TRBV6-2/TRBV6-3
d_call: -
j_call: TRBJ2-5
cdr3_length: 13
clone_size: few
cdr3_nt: TGTGCCAGCAGTCCAGGTTGGGAAGAGACCCAGTACTTC
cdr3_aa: CASSPGWEETQYF

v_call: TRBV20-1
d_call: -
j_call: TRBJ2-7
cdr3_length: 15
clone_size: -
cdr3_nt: TGCAGTGCTAGCTCCACTCAGACCCAGGCGCGCGAGCAGTACTTC
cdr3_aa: CSASSTQTQAREQYF

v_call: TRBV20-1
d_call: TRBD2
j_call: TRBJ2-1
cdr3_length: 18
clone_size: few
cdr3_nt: TGCAGTGCCGGGCCGGGACTAGCTGACTTCCGAGGGTACAATGAGCAGTTCTTC
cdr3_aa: CSAGPGLADFRGYNEQFF

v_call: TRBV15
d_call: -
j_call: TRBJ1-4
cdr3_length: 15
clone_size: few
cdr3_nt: TGTGCCACCAGCAGAGTATGGGGGACTAATGAAAAACTGTTTTTT
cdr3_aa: CATSRVWGTNEKLFF

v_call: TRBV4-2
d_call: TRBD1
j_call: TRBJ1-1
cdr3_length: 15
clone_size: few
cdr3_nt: TGTGCCAGCAGCCGACAGGGATCCAAATTCTCTGAAGCTTTCTTT
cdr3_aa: CASSRQGSKFSEAFF

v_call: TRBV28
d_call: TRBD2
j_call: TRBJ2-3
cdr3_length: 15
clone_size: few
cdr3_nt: TGTGCCAGCAGGGTTGTAGCGGGGGGGCCAGATACGCAGTATTTT
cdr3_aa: CASRVVAGGPDTQYF

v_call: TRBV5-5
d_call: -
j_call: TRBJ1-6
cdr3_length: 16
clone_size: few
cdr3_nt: TGTGCCAGCAGCTTGGCCTTTCGGTTAGCGGATTCACCCCTCCACTTT
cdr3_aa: CASSLAFRLADSPLHF

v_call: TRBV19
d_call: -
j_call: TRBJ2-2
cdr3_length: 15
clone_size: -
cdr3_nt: TGTGCCAGTATAGGCAGTAAGCTAAACACCGGGGAGCTGTTTTTT
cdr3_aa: CASIGSKLNTGELFF

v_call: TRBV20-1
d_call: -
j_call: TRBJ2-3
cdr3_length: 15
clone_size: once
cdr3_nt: TGCAGTGCTAGAGGGCCAGCGTCCTTTCCAGATACGCAGTATTTT
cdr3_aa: CSARGPASFPDTQYF

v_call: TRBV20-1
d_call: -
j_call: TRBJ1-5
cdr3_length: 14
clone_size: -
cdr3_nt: TGCAGTGCTACAGGGACAACCGGAGGTCAGCCCCAGCATTTT
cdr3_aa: CSATGTTGGQPQHF

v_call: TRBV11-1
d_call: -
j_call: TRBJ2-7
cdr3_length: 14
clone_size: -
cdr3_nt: TGTGCCAGCAGCTTAGTTCTCGGGAGTGGCGAGCAGTACTTC
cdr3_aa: CASSLVLGSGEQYF

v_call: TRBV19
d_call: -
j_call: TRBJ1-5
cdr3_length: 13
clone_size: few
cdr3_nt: TGTGCCAGTAGTATATCAGGGTCTCAGCCCCAGCATTTT
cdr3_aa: CASSISGSQPQHF

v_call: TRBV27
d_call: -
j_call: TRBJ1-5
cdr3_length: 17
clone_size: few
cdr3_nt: TGTGCCAGCAGTTCCTTAGGGGGGCTAGTTAGCAATCAGCCCCAGCATTTT
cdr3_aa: CASSSLGGLVSNQPQHF

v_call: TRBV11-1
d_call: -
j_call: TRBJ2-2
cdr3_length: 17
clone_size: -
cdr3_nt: TGTGCCAGCAGCTTAGTTTGGGGGACGCGCGGGACCGGGGAGCTGTTTTTT
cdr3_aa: CASSLVWGTRGTGELFF

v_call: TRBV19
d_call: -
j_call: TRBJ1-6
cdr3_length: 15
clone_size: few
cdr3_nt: TGTGCCAGTAGTATAGTGGGCAGGGGTGGTTCACCCCTCCACTTT
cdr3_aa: CASSIVGRGGSPLHF

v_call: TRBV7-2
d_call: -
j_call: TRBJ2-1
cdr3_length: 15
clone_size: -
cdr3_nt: TGTGCCAGCCGACTACCGGGGACTTACTACAATGAGCAGTTCTTC
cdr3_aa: CASRLPGTYYNEQFF

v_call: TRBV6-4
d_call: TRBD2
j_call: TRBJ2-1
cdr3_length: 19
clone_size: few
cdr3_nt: TGTGCCAGCAGTGATCTACGGACCTACTACCTAGCGGGAGCGAATGAGCAGTTCTTC
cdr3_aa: CASSDLRTYYLAGANEQFF

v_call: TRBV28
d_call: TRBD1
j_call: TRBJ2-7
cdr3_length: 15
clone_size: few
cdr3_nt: TGTGCCAGCAGCGCTGCCGGGACAGGGGGCTACGAGCAGTACTTC
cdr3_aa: CASSAAGTGGYEQYF

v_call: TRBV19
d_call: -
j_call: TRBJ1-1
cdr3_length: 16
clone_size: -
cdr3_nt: TGTGCCAGTAGTGCACGGGCGAACAAGCCGAACACTGAAGCTTTCTTT
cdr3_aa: CASSARANKPNTEAFF

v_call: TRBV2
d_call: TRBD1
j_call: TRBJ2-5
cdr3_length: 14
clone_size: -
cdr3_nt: TGTGCCAGCAGTAGGGACAGGTACCAAGAGACCCAGTACTTC
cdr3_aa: CASSRDRYQETQYF

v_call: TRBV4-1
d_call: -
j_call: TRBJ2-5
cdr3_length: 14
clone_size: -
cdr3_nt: TGCGCCAGCAGCCAGGTCAGCGGACAAGAGACCCAGTACTTC
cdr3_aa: CASSQVSGQETQYF

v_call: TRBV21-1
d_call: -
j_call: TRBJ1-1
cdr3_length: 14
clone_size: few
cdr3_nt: TGTGCCAGCAGCGAGGGACAGGGCTGGACTGAAGCTTTCTTT
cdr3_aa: CASSEGQGWTEAFF

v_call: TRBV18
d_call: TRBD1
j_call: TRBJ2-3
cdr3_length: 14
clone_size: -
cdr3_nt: TGTGCCAGCTCAACGACAGGGGGCATAGATACGCAGTATTTT
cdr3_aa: CASSTTGGIDTQYF

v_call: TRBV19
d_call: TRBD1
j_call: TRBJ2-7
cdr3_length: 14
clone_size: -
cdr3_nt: TGTGCCAGTAGTACAACCCAGGGGGTCTACGAGCAGTACTTC
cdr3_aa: CASSTTQGVYEQYF

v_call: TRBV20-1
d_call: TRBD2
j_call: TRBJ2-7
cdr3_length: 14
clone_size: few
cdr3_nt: TGCAGTGCACACAAGGGACTAGCGGGATCCGAGCAGTACTTC
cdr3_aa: CSAHKGLAGSEQYF